A selection of T cell receptor beta chains follows, all from one sample in a study of T cell responses to AZD1222 COVID-19 vaccine. Sequencing was performed with immunoSEQ multiplex PCR; in TCRdb, only in-frame clones are kept and a portion is missing. The sample records around 220,000 clones, roughly 94% being singletons. Sequenced here: peripheral blood, sampled 28 days after the second dose of the MenACWY control vaccine. The receptors shown here come from an adult who received the MenACWY meningococcal vaccine as a control. Both conserved end residues are part of each CDR3. The D gene is left open where the match is weak. The listing skips clone size in some rows; elsewhere it reads once, few, many or a size class.

J gene,D gene,clone size,V gene,CDR3 protein,CDR3 DNA
TRBJ1-5,TRBD1,once,TRBV19,CASSIEGQGPQPQHF,TGTGCCAGTAGTATAGAGGGACAGGGCCCTCAGCCCCAGCATTTT
TRBJ2-5,.,.,TRBV7-6,CASSPNGWTQYF,TGTGCCAGCAGCCCAAACGGTTGGACCCAGTACTTC
TRBJ1-5,.,.,TRBV5-6,CASSLGLYSNQPQHF,TGTGCCAGCAGCCTGGGGCTGTATAGCAATCAGCCCCAGCATTTT
TRBJ2-3,TRBD2,.,TRBV15,CATSRRTSGRTDTQYF,TGTGCCACCAGCAGGAGAACTAGCGGCCGCACAGATACGCAGTATTTT
TRBJ1-2,.,once,TRBV5-1,CASRPGANYGYTF,TGCGCCAGCAGGCCCGGGGCTAACTATGGCTACACCTTC
TRBJ2-1,TRBD2,.,TRBV4-2,CASSQEAAGGPHEQFF,TGTGCCAGCAGCCAGGAGGCAGCGGGAGGGCCTCATGAGCAGTTCTTC
TRBJ2-7,.,.,TRBV27,CASSLFGGSYEQYF,TGTGCCAGCAGTTTATTTGGCGGCTCCTACGAGCAGTACTTC
TRBJ1-3,.,.,TRBV4-1,CASRRGLSSGNTIYF,TGCGCCAGCAGACGGGGCCTGAGCTCTGGAAACACCATATATTTT
TRBJ2-3,.,.,TRBV5-1,CASSLQGTYRDTQYF,TGCGCCAGCAGCTTGCAGGGTACCTACAGAGATACGCAGTATTTT
TRBJ1-1,.,.,TRBV9,CASSRGTEAFF,TGTGCCAGCAGCCGCGGCACTGAAGCTTTCTTT
TRBJ2-5,.,.,TRBV7-9,CASSLVSGRVGTQYF,TGTGCCAGCAGCTTAGTGTCTGGTCGGGTTGGGACCCAGTACTTC